By frequency in the sample, the clone carrying this TCR beta chain is medium-sized. This table comes from immunoSEQ multiplex PCR, and its TCRdb copy is limited to in-frame clones, with some not included. Among 200,000 to 250,000 clones listed, around 86% were seen once. The data belong to a study of cytomegalovirus exposure and HLA in healthy donors. Germline V lookup: CDR1 MNHNS, CDR2 SASEGT. Trimming took 0 bases from V and 7 from J, leaving 15 bases between them. The CDR3 covers 16 residues. This chain joins TRBV6-1 and TRBJ1-4; a weak D match, TRBD1 (5 bases). This receptor was identified in a woman younger than 30 in good health and CMV-seropositive. Sequences were obtained from PBMCs. CDR3 in amino acids: CASSEAKGRGGEKLFF. The DNA for the CDR3 is TGTGCCAGCAGTGAAGCGAAAGGGCGGGGCGGTGAAAAACTGTTTTTT.